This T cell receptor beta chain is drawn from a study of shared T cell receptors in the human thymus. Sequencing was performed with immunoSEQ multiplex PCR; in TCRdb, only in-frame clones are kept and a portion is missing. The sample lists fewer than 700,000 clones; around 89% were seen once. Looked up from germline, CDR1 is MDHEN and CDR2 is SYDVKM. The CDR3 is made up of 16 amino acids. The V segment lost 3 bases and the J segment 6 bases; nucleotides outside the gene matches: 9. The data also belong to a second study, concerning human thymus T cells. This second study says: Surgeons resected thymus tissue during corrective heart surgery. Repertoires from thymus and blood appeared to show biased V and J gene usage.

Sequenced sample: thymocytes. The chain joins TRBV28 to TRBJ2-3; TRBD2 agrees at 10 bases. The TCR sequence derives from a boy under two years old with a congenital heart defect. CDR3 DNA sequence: TGTGCCAGCAGTTTGAAACTAGCGGGACGAGGGGATACGCAGTATTTT. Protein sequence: CASSLKLAGRGDTQYF.